A single sample gave rise to the 24 T cell receptor beta chains below, sequenced in a study of T cell responses to AZD1222 COVID-19 vaccine (dated by TCRdb to about 2021). According to the study, the label for this sample's time point signals: baseline before first vaccination. Library prep was done by the immunoSEQ multiplex PCR assay. TCRdb holds this immuneACCESS table with in-frame rearrangements only. Some clones are missing; in checked studies, unresolved V genes explain under half, and the rest has no known cause. The sample data list fewer than 200,000 clones, and approximately 92% of these were observed just once. 1% to 1.5% of the sample is in the top ten clones. Specimen: peripheral blood, collected on day 0 of AZD1222 vaccination. The receptor source for this set is an adult in good health.

J is TRBJ1-5 and V is TRBV7-2; TRBD1 might be the D (5 bases). The CDR3 sequence is 15 residues long. Trimming cost V 5 bases and J 0 bases, with 11 bases left between them. CDR1 and CDR2 (germline): SGHTA, FQGNSA. CDR3 in DNA: TGTGCCAGCAGCCCAGGACACGTTAGCAATCAGCCCCAGCATTTT. It translates to CASSPGHVSNQPQHF.

This chain connects TRBV7-8 to TRBJ1-2, with unresolved D. The germline V gene has CDR1 SGHVS and CDR2 FQNEAQ. Trimming cost V 1 base and J 7 bases, with 13 bases left between them. The CDR3 consists of 14 residues. DNA for the CDR3: TGTGCCAGCAGCTTAGGCGGGCAGTCTATTGGCTACACCTTC. Its protein is CASSLGGQSIGYTF. The whole variable domain, remainder taken from reference TRBV7-8 and TRBJ1-2, is GAGVSQSPRYKVAKRGQDVALRCDPISGHVSLFWYQQALGQGPEFLTYFQNEAQLDKSGLPSDRFFAERPEGSVSTLKIQRTQQEDSAVYLCASSLGGQSIGYTFGSGTRLTVV.

V gene TRBV19 combines with J gene TRBJ1-5, with 10 bases aligning to TRBD1. V lost 5 bases, J lost 4 bases, and 2 bases stayed unmatched. Germline CDR1 LNHDA, CDR2 SQIVND (reference sequence). The CDR3 covers 14 residues. The DNA for the CDR3 is TGTGCCAGTAGTCCGGGACAGGGGAATCAGCCCCAGCATTTT. It codes for CASSPGQGNQPQHF.

This sequence joins TRBV13 and TRBJ1-6, with D hard to call. Trimming shortened V by 2 bases and J by 7 bases, and 0 bases separated the two germline ends. The CDR3 has 11 amino acids. The V gene's germline CDR1 is PRHDT and CDR2 FYEKMQ (reference sequence). The CDR3 coding sequence is TGTGCCAGCAGCTTAAATTCACCCCTCCACTTT. Translation: CASSLNSPLHF.

The rearrangement joins TRBV20-1 to TRBJ1-2, with unresolved D. Germline CDR1 is DFQATT and CDR2 is SNEGSKA (reference sequence). Trimming took off 4 bases at V and 6 bases at J, with 6 bases between the two ends. This CDR3 comprises 10 residues. CDR3 coding DNA: TGCAGTGCTACGGGTGATGGCTACACCTTC. It encodes CSATGDGYTF.

The rearrangement joins TRBV6-2 or TRBV6-3 to TRBJ1-2, with TRBD1 matching 7 bases. The CDR3 runs to 12 residues. Germline CDR1 reads MNHEY; CDR2 reads SVGEGT. V gave up 6 bases and J gave up 4 bases; unmatched junction bases: 2. The CDR3 loop reads CASSRGSYGYTF. CDR3 in DNA: TGTGCCAGCAGCAGGGGGTCCTATGGCTACACCTTC.

The gene calls are TRBV3-1 (or the pseudogene TRBV3-2) and TRBJ1-2; D gene uncertain. The CDR3 has 12 amino acids. Germline CDR1 LGHDT, CDR2 YNNKEL (reference sequence). V was clipped by 1 base and J by 4 bases, with 4 bases between them. CDR3 nucleotides: TGTGCCAGCAGCCAAGCAGTCTATGGCTACACCTTC. This sequence encodes CASSQAVYGYTF.

The chain is built from TRBV6-5 and TRBJ2-4; no clear D. The germline V gene encodes CDR1 MNHEY and CDR2 SVGAGI. This CDR3 spans 15 amino acids. Between the trimmed V and J ends, which lost 0 bases and 0 bases, there was a span of 6 bases. In DNA form, the CDR3 reads TGTGCCAGCAGTTACTCCGGCCTAGCCAAAAACATTCAGTACTTC. Its translation: CASSYSGLAKNIQYF.

The genes are TRBV30 and TRBJ2-6; D not resolved. Germline CDR1 and CDR2: GTSNPN and SVGIG (reference sequence). V gave up 4 bases and J gave up 2 bases, with 3 bases separating them. The CDR3 spans 12 residues. This CDR3 is CAWTAGANVLTF. CDR3 coding DNA: TGTGCCTGGACCGCTGGGGCCAACGTCCTGACTTTC.

The chain uses TRBV7-6 and TRBJ2-5; the D is unclear. Germline CDR1 is SGHVS and CDR2 is FNYEAQ. This CDR3 comprises 11 residues. V was trimmed by 3 bases and J by 3 bases, leaving 2 bases between them. In DNA form, the CDR3 reads TGTGCCAGCAGCTTCAAAGAGACCCAGTACTTC. This sequence encodes CASSFKETQYF.

V usage is TRBV18 and J usage is TRBJ1-6, with TRBD1 as a possible D gene (5 bases). V was clipped by 3 bases and J by 10 bases, with 13 bases between them. Germline loops: CDR1 KGHSH, CDR2 LQKENI. The CDR3 contains 14 residues. The CDR3 protein is CASSPAGLGSPLHF. For the CDR3, the DNA is TGTGCCAGCTCACCCGCAGGGTTAGGATCACCCCTCCACTTT. The entire variable domain, with the rest obtained from reference TRBV18 and TRBJ1-6, is as follows: NAGVMQNPRHLVRRRGQEARLRCSPMKGHSHVYWYRQLPEEGLKFMVYLQKENIIDESGMPKERFSAEFPKEGPSILRIQQVVRGDSAAYFCASSPAGLGSPLHFGNGTRLTVT.

The chain couples TRBV5-5 to TRBJ1-5; D gene unclear. The CDR3 runs to 14 residues. Germline CDR1 and CDR2: SGHKS and YYEKEE (reference sequence). Trimming removed 0 bases from V and 8 bases from J, with 12 bases in between. CDR3 protein: CASSLVGRREPQHF. CDR3 in DNA: TGTGCCAGCAGCTTGGTTGGCAGGAGGGAGCCCCAGCATTTT.

The chain employs TRBV21-1 and TRBJ2-7; the table's TRBD1 call for D was not verified on the DNA. TRBV21-1 is reported as a pseudogene. The CDR3 spans 14 residues. CDR3 coding DNA: TGTGCCAGCAGCAAAGCCGGACAGCCCTACGAGCAGTACTTC. Protein: CASSKAGQPYEQYF.

This chain links TRBV7-9 with TRBJ1-4; tentative D call: TRBD1 (5 bases). The V gene lost 1 base and the J gene lost 6 bases, with 12 bases spanning the gap. Germline CDR1 and CDR2: SEHNR and FQNEAQ (reference sequence). The CDR3 contains 15 residues. The CDR3 DNA reads as TGTGCCAGCAGCTTAGATGACAGAGGGGATGAAAAACTGTTTTTT. Protein: CASSLDDRGDEKLFF. Based on the CDR3 plus reference TRBV7-9 and TRBJ1-4, the full variable domain is DTGVSQNPRHKITKRGQNVTFRCDPISEHNRLYWYRQTLGQGPEFLTYFQNEAQLEKSRLLSDRFSAERPKGSFSTLEIQRTEQGDSAMYLCASSLDDRGDEKLFFGSGTQLSVL.

The rearrangement links TRBV6-6 to TRBJ2-2; perhaps TRBD2 as D (6 bases). Germline CDR1 and CDR2: MNHNY and SVGAGI (reference sequence). Between the trimmed V and J ends, which lost 5 bases and 0 bases, there was a span of 10 bases. The CDR3 consists of 15 residues. CDR3 in DNA: TGTGCCAGCAGTCACTTAGCGGCGAACACCGGGGAGCTGTTTTTT. Protein sequence: CASSHLAANTGELFF.

This clone was seen only a few times. The chain recombines TRBV7-9 with TRBJ2-1; 7 bases match TRBD2. This CDR3 contains 15 residues. Germline V gene data show CDR1 as SEHNR and CDR2 as FQNEAQ (reference sequence). The V segment lost 4 bases and the J segment 0 bases; nucleotides outside the gene matches: 3. CDR3 residues: CASSYPGGSYNEQFF. Here the CDR3 DNA reads TGTGCCAGCAGCTATCCGGGGGGCTCCTACAATGAGCAGTTCTTC. Supplemented by reference TRBV7-9 and TRBJ2-1, the full variable domain reads DTGVSQNPRHKITKRGQNVTFRCDPISEHNRLYWYRQTLGQGPEFLTYFQNEAQLEKSRLLSDRFSAERPKGSFSTLEIQRTEQGDSAMYLCASSYPGGSYNEQFFGPGTRLTVL.

This clone was recorded a few times. The V call is TRBV7-2, the J call TRBJ1-2; tentative D call: TRBD1 (5 bases). Per the germline V gene, CDR1 is SGHTA and CDR2 is FQGNSA. CDR3 length: 14 residues. The V and J ends lost 5 bases and 4 bases respectively, with 14 bases between them. The CDR3 sequence is CASSTRTFPYGYTF. CDR3 nucleotide sequence: TGTGCCAGCAGCACTCGGACATTTCCCTATGGCTACACCTTC.

This clone was seen only once. The chain couples TRBV28 to TRBJ1-1; 8 nucleotides match TRBD1. Germline assignment: CDR1 MDHEN and CDR2 SYDVKM. V shed 4 bases, J shed 5 bases, and the junction held 6 bases outside the gene matches. The CDR3 length is 14 residues. CDR3 nucleotide sequence: TGTGCCAGCAGTTCCAGGGGGCTGGGAACTGAAGCTTTCTTT. It yields the protein CASSSRGLGTEAFF.

The V gene is TRBV6-5, the J gene TRBJ1-1; D ambiguous. Trimming left V 2 bases short and J 5 bases short, with 9 bases between. The CDR3 is 13 amino acids. CDR1 is MNHEY and CDR2 is SVGAGI in the germline V gene. In nucleotides, the CDR3 is TGTGCCAGCAGTTACGGTCAGGAGACTGAAGCTTTCTTT. Translating it yields CASSYGQETEAFF.

V is TRBV3-1 (or the pseudogene TRBV3-2) and J is TRBJ1-3; the D gene is possibly TRBD1 (6 bases). The CDR3 contains 14 residues. Germline CDR1 and CDR2: LGHDT and YNNKEL (reference sequence). CDR3 protein: CGVSGRGYGNTIYF. The CDR3 nucleotides read TGTGGCGTGTCTGGCAGGGGATACGGAAACACCATATATTTT.

The chain recombines TRBV10-3 with TRBJ2-5; 9 positions agree with TRBD1. This CDR3 comprises 14 residues. The ends lost 9 bases at V and 5 bases at J; junction bases unmatched: 10. Germline V gene data show CDR1 as ENHRY and CDR2 as SYGVKD. DNA for the CDR3: TGTGCCATTTCGGACAGGGGTACTGTGGAGACCCAGTACTTC. Translation: CAISDRGTVETQYF.

V and J are TRBV9 and TRBJ2-1; D is undetermined. Germline-derived CDR1 and CDR2 are SGDLS and YYNGEE. V shed 2 bases and J shed 2 bases, with 8 bases lying between them. There are 14 residues in the CDR3. As DNA, the CDR3 is TGTGCCAGCAGCGTCGCTCTTGCCTACAATGAGCAGTTCTTC. Encoded protein: CASSVALAYNEQFF.

This chain uses TRBV25-1 with TRBJ2-7; D unclear. Germline V gene lookup returns CDR1 MGHDK and CDR2 SYGVNS. The CDR3 runs 11 residues. The V end lost 1 base, the J end lost 3 bases, and 1 base lay between the germline ends. Here the CDR3 DNA reads TGTGCCAGCAGTGAATTCTACGAGCAGTACTTC. Residues: CASSEFYEQYF.

The rearrangement links TRBV9 to TRBJ1-5; no clear D. The CDR3 spans 13 residues. V was shortened by 3 bases and J by 2 bases, with 6 bases between the two germline ends. Germline CDR1 is SGDLS and CDR2 is YYNGEE. CDR3 in DNA: TGTGCCAGCAGCGAGACCGGCAATCAGCCCCAGCATTTT. Translating gives CASSETGNQPQHF. The full variable domain, rest sourced from reference TRBV9 and TRBJ1-5, is DSGVTQTPKHLITATGQRVTLRCSPRSGDLSVYWYQQSLDQGLQFLIQYYNGEERAKGNILERFSAQQFPDLHSELNLSSLELGDSALYFCASSETGNQPQHFGDGTRLSIL.